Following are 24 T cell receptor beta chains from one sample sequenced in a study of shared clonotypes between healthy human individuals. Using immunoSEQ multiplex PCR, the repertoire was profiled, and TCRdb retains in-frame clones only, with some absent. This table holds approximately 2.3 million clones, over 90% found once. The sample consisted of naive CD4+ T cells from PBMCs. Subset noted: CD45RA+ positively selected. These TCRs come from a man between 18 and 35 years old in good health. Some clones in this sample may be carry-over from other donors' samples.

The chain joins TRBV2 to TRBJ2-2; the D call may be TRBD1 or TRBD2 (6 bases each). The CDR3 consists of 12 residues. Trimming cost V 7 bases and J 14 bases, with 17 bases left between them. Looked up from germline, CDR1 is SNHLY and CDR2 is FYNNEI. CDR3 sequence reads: CASNAGHPKLFF. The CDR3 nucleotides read TGTGCCAGCAACGCGGGACATCCTAAACTGTTTTTT. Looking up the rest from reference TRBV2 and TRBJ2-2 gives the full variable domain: EPEVTQTPSHQVTQMGQEVILRCVPISNHLYFYWYRQILGQKVEFLVSFYNNEISEKSEIFDDQFSVERPDGSNFTLKIRSTKLEDSAMYFCASNAGHPKLFFGEGSRLTVL.

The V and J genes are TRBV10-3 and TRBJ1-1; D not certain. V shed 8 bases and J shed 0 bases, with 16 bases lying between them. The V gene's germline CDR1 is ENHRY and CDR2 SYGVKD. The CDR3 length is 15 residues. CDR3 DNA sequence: TGTGCCATCCGGAGATCCGTTCTGATGAACACTGAAGCTTTCTTT. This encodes CAIRRSVLMNTEAFF.

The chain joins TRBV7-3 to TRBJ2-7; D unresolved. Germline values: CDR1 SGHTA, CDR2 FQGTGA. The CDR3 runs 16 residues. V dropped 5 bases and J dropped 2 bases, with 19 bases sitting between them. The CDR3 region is CASSPHQRGTPYEQYF. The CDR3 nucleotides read TGTGCCAGCAGCCCCCATCAACGCGGAACTCCCTACGAGCAGTACTTC.

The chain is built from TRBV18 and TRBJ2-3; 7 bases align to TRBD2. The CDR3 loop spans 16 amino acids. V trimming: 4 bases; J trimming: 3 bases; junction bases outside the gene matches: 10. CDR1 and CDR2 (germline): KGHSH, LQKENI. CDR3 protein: CASSLFGGSGTDTQYF. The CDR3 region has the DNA TGTGCCAGCTCACTGTTTGGCGGGAGTGGGACAGATACGCAGTATTTT. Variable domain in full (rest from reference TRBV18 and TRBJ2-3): NAGVMQNPRHLVRRRGQEARLRCSPMKGHSHVYWYRQLPEEGLKFMVYLQKENIIDESGMPKERFSAEFPKEGPSILRIQQVVRGDSAAYFCASSLFGGSGTDTQYFGPGTRLTVL.

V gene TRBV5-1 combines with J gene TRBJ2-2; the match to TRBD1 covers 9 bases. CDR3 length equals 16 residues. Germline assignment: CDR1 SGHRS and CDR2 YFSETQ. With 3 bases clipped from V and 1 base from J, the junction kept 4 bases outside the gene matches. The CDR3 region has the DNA TGCGCCAGCAGCTGGGGGGACAGGGTGAACACCGGGGAGCTGTTTTTT. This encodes CASSWGDRVNTGELFF.

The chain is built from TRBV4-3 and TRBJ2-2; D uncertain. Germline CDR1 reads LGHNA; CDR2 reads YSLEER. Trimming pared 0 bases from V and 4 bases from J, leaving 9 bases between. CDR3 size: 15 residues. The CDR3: CASSQEPGFTGELFF. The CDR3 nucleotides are TGCGCCAGCAGCCAAGAGCCGGGTTTCACCGGGGAGCTGTTTTTT.

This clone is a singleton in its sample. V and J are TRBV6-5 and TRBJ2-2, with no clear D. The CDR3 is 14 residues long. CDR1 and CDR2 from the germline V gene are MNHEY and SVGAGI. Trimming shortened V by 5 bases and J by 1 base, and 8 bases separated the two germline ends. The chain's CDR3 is CASSVRMNTGELFF. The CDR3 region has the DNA TGTGCCAGCAGTGTGAGGATGAACACCGGGGAGCTGTTTTTT.

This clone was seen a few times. The CDR3: CSARMRTEAFF. In nucleotides, the CDR3 is TGCAGTGCTAGGATGAGAACTGAAGCTTTCTTT. The rearrangement uses TRBV20-1 and TRBJ1-1; D ambiguous. Germline values: CDR1 DFQATT, CDR2 SNEGSKA (reference sequence). The CDR3 totals 11 residues. V lost 3 bases to trimming and J lost 5 bases, with 7 bases between them.

CDR3 sequence (DNA): TGCAGCGTTGCACAGGGAAATGCCCAAAACATTCAGTACTTC. It yields the protein CSVAQGNAQNIQYF. The rearrangement uses TRBV29-1 and TRBJ2-4, with a weak D call TRBD1 (6 bases). Germline CDR1 and CDR2: SQVTM and ANQGSEA. The CDR3 is 14 amino acids. V was cut by 4 bases and J by 5 bases, with 15 bases left in between.

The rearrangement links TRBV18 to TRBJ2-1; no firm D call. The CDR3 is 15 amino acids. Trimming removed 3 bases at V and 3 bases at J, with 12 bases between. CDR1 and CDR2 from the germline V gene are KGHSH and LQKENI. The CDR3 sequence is CASSPGRHDYNEQFF. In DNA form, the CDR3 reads TGTGCCAGCTCACCGGGTAGGCACGACTACAATGAGCAGTTCTTC.

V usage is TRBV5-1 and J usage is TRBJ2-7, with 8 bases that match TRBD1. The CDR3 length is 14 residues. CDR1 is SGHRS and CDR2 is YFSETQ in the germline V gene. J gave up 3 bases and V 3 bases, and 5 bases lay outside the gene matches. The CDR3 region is CASSWADRDYEQYF. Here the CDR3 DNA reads TGCGCCAGCAGCTGGGCGGACAGGGACTACGAGCAGTACTTC.

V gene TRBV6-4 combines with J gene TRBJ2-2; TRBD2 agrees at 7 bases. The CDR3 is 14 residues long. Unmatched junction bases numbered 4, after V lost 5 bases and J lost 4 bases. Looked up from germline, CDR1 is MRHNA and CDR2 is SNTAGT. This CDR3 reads CASSPAGFTGELFF. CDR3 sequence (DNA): TGTGCCAGCAGTCCAGCGGGATTCACCGGGGAGCTGTTTTTT.

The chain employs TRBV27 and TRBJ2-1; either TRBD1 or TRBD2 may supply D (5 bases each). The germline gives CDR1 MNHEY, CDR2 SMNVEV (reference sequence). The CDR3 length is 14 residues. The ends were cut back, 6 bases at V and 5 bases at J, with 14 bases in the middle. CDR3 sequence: CASRKEGHHNEQFF. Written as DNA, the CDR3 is TGTGCCAGCAGAAAAGAGGGGCACCACAATGAGCAGTTCTTC.

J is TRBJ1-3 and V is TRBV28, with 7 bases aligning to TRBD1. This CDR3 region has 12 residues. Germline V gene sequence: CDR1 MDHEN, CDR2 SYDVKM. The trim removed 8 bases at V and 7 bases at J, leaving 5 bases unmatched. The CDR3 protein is CASLGTVNTIYF. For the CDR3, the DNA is TGTGCCAGCCTTGGGACAGTTAACACCATATATTTT.

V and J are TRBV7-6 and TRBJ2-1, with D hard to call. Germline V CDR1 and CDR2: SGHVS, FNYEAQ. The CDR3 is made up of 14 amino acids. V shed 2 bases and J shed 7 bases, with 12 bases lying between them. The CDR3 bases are TGTGCCAGCAGCTTAAATGAAGGTCCGAATGAGCAGTTCTTC. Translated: CASSLNEGPNEQFF.

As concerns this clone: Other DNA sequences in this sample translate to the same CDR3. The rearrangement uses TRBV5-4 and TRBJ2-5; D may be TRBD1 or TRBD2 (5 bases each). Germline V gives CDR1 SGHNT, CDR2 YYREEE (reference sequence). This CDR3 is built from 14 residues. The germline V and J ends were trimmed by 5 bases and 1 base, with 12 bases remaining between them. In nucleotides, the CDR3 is TGTGCCAGCAGTTCCGCCGGGACCCAAGAGACCCAGTACTTC. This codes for CASSSAGTQETQYF.

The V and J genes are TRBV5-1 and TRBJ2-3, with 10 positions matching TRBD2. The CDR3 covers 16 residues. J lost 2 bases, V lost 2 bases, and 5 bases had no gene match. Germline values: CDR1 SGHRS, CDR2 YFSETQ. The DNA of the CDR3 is TGCGCCAGCAGCTTCGCTAGCGGGAGCCACACAGATACGCAGTATTTT. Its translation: CASSFASGSHTDTQYF.

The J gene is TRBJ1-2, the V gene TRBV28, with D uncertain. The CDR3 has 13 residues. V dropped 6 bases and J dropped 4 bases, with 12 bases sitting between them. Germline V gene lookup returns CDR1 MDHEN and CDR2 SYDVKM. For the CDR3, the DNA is TGTGCCAGCAGGCCAGGATCCATCTATGGCTACACCTTC. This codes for CASRPGSIYGYTF.

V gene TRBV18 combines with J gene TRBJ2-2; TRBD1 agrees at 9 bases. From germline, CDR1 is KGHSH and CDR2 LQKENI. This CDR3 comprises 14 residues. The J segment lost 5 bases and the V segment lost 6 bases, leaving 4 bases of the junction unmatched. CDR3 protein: CASSKTGGTGELFF. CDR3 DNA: TGTGCCAGCTCCAAGACAGGGGGAACCGGGGAGCTGTTTTTT.

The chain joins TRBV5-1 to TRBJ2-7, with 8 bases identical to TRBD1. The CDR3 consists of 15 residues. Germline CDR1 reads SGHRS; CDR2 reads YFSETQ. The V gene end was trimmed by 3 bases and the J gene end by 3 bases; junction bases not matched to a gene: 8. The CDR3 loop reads CASSYMTGVGYEQYF. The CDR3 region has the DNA TGCGCCAGCAGCTACATGACAGGGGTCGGCTACGAGCAGTACTTC.

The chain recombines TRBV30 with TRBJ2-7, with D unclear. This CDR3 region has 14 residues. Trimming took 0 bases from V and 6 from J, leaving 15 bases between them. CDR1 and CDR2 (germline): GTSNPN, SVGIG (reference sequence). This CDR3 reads CAWSVSGLRREQYF. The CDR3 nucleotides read TGTGCCTGGAGTGTGTCAGGCCTAAGGCGCGAGCAGTACTTC.

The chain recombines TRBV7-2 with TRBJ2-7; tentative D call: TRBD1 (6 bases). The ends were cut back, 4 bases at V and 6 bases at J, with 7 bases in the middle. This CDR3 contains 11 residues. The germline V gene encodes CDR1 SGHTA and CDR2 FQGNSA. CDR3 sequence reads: CASSSTGEQYF. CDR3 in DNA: TGTGCCAGCAGCTCGACAGGCGAGCAGTACTTC. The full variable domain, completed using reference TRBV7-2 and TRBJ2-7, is GAGVSQSPSNKVTEKGKDVELRCDPISGHTALYWYRQSLGQGLEFLIYFQGNSAPDKSGLPSDRFSAERTGGSVSTLTIQRTQQEDSAVYLCASSSTGEQYFGPGTRLTVT.

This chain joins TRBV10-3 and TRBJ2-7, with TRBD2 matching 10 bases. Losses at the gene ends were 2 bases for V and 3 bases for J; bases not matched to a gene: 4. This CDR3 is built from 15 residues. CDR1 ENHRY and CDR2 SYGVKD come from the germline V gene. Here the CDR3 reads CAISEAPSGSYEQYF. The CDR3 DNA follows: TGTGCCATCAGTGAGGCCCCTAGCGGGAGCTACGAGCAGTACTTC.

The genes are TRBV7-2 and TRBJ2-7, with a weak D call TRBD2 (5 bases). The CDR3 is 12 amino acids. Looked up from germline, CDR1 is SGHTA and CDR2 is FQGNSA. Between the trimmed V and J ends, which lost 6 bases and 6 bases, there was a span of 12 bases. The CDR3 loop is CASRDLVGEQYF. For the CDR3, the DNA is TGTGCCAGCAGGGACTTGGTGGGCGAGCAGTACTTC.